This T cell receptor (beta chain) was captured by sequencing in a study of PD-L1 blockade in urothelial cancer. As for the study in general: From 0 to 3 prior chemotherapy regimens had been given to the patients.

The time point was: pretreatment peripheral blood. About this clone: Other DNA sequences of this sample code for an identical CDR3.

Here immunoSEQ multiplex PCR was the method, and the copy in TCRdb shows in-frame clones only, minus some. The repertoire has tens of thousands of clones, roughly 78% of them found once; the top ten carry more than 9%. This clonotype was obtained from a man aged 70-80 years with urothelial cancer. This specimen consisted of PBMCs, obtained around atezolizumab (anti-PD-L1) treatment.

CDR3 sequence (DNA): TGTGCCAGCAGTGGCGGACTAAACAATGAGCAGTTCTTC. It yields the protein CASSGGLNNEQFF. V is TRBV2 and J is TRBJ2-1, with D perhaps matching TRBD2 (6 bases). Trimming removed 4 bases at V and 5 bases at J, with 9 bases between. CDR3 size: 13 residues. CDR1 and CDR2 (germline): SNHLY, FYNNEI.